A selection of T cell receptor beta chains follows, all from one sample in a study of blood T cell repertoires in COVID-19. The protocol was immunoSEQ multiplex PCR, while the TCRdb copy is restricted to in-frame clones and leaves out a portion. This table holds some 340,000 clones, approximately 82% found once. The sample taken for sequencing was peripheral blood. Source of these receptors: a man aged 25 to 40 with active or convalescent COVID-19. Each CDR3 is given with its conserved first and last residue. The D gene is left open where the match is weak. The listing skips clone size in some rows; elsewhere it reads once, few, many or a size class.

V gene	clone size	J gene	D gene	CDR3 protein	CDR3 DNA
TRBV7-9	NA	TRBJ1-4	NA	CASSLSWQGNEKLFF	TGTGCCAGCAGCTTAAGTTGGCAGGGAAACGAAAAACTGTTTTTT
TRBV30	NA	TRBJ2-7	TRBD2	CAWMGAGGNYEQYF	TGTGCCTGGATGGGGGCGGGAGGGAACTACGAGCAGTACTTC
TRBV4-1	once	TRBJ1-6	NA	CASSQVATESSYNSPLHF	TGCGCCAGCAGCCAAGTGGCGACAGAGAGCTCCTATAATTCACCCCTCCACTTT
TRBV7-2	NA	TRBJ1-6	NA	CASSLDRDSPLHF	TGTGCCAGCAGCTTAGACAGAGATTCACCCCTCCACTTT
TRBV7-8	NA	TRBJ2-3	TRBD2	CASSLVFDYLLAGDGDTQYF	TGTGCCAGCAGCTTAGTGTTCGACTACTTATTAGCGGGAGACGGCGATACGCAGTATTTT
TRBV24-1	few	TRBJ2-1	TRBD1	CATSALDRGFDNEQFF	TGTGCCACCAGTGCCCTCGACAGGGGATTCGACAATGAGCAGTTCTTC
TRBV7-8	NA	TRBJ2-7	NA	CASSLAAGTEQYF	TGTGCCAGCAGCTTAGCGGCGGGTACCGAGCAGTACTTC
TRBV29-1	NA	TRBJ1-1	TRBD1	CSASTGSAEAFF	TGCAGCGCCTCGACAGGGAGTGCTGAAGCTTTCTTT
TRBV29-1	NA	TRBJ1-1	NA	CSVVRGGNTEAFF	TGCAGCGTTGTACGTGGAGGGAACACTGAAGCTTTCTTT
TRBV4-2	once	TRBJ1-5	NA	CASSQMGGRDNQPQHF	TGTGCCAGCAGCCAAATGGGGGGAAGGGACAATCAGCCCCAGCATTTT
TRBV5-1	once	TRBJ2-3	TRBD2	CASKRGDGTDTQYF	TGCGCCAGCAAACGGGGGGACGGCACAGATACGCAGTATTTT
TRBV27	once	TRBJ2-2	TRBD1	CASSFDRGYGELFF	TGTGCCAGCAGTTTCGACAGGGGGTACGGGGAGCTGTTTTTT
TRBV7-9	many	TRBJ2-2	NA	CASSPPQEYTGELFF	TGTGCCAGCAGTCCACCCCAGGAATACACCGGGGAGCTGTTTTTT
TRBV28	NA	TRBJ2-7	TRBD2	CASSPSLAGGAHEQYF	TGTGCCAGCAGTCCCTCCTTAGCGGGAGGCGCCCACGAGCAGTACTTC
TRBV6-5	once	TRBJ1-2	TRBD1	CASSYDGQGAYGYTF	TGTGCCAGCAGTTACGACGGACAGGGGGCGTATGGCTACACCTTC
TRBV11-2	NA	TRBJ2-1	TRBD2	CASSFVREANNEQFF	TGTGCCAGCAGCTTTGTGCGGGAGGCTAACAATGAGCAGTTCTTC
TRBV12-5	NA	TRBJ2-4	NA	CASGLYSTTQYF	TGTGCTAGTGGTTTGTACAGCACCACCCAGTACTTC
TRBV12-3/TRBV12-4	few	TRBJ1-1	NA	CASSLLGVEEAFF	TGTGCCAGCAGCCTCCTCGGGGTGGAAGAAGCTTTCTTT
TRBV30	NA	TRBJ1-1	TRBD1	CAWSVPRTGGLMNTEAFF	TGTGCCTGGAGTGTCCCCCGGACAGGGGGCCTCATGAACACTGAAGCTTTCTTT
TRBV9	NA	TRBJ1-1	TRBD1	CASSVLTGIMNTEAFF	TGTGCCAGCAGCGTTTTGACAGGGATCATGAACACTGAAGCTTTCTTT
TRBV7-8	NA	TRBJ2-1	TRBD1	CASSPARGRVPSSYNEQFF	TGTGCCAGCAGCCCAGCCAGGGGGCGCGTTCCCAGCTCCTACAATGAGCAGTTCTTC
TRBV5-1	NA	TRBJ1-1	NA	CASSYGESEAFF	TGCGCCAGCAGCTACGGGGAGAGCGAAGCTTTCTTT
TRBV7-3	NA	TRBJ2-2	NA	CASSPGVTGELFF	TGTGCCAGCAGCCCAGGGGTCACCGGGGAGCTGTTTTTT
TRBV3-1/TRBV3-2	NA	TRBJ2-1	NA	CASSPEGPYNEQFF	TGTGCCAGCAGCCCGGAGGGCCCCTACAATGAGCAGTTCTTC
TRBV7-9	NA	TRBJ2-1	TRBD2	CASSFSGRWDEQFF	TGTGCCAGCAGCTTCAGCGGGAGGTGGGATGAGCAGTTCTTC
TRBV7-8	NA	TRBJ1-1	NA	CASSPGRTEAFF	TGTGCCAGCAGCCCAGGGAGGACTGAAGCTTTCTTT
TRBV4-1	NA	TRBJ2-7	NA	CASSLHLFESYEQYF	TGCGCCAGCAGCCTTCATCTATTTGAGTCCTACGAGCAGTACTTC
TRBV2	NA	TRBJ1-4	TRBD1	CASSRDRDEKLFF	TGTGCCAGCAGTCGGGACAGGGATGAAAAACTGTTTTTT
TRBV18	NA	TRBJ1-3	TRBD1	CASEKTGEGNTIYF	TGTGCCAGCGAGAAAACAGGGGAAGGAAACACCATATATTTT
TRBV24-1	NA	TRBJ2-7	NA	CATSDSRLRSSYEQYF	TGTGCCACCAGTGATTCCCGACTGCGGAGCTCCTACGAGCAGTACTTC
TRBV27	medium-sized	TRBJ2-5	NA	CASSPRWQETQYF	TGTGCCAGCAGTCCCAGGTGGCAAGAGACCCAGTACTTC
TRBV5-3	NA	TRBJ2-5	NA	CARSDPTGEYF	TGTGCCAGAAGCGACCCGACAGGAGAGTACTTC
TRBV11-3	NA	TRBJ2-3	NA	CASNFADTQYF	TGTGCCAGCAACTTCGCAGATACGCAGTATTTT
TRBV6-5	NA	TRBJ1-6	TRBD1	CASSSTGGSPLHF	TGTGCCAGCAGCTCGACAGGGGGTTCACCCCTCCACTTT
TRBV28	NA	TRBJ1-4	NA	CASSWRQEKLFF	TGTGCCAGCAGTTGGAGGCAGGAAAAACTGTTTTTT
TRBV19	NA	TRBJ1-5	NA	CASCTGAGSNQPQHF	TGTGCCAGTTGTACAGGCGCTGGGAGCAATCAGCCCCAGCATTTT
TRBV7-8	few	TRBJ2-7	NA	CASSFPKGTDRTYEQYF	TGTGCCAGCAGCTTCCCTAAAGGGACGGACAGAACCTACGAGCAGTACTTC
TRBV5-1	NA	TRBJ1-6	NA	CASSLVPGRSSVSPLHF	TGCGCCAGCAGCTTGGTTCCGGGGAGGTCAAGTGTTTCACCCCTCCACTTT
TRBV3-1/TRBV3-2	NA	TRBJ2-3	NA	CASSSNSDTQYF	TGTGCCAGCAGCTCCAACTCAGATACGCAGTATTTT
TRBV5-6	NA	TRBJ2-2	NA	CASLPWRNTGELFF	TGTGCCAGCCTCCCCTGGAGGAACACCGGGGAGCTGTTTTTT
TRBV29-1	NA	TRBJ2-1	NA	CSVPGTGVSYNEQFF	TGCAGCGTGCCCGGGACTGGCGTTTCCTACAATGAGCAGTTCTTC
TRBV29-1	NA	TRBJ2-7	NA	CSVGSAAASSYEQYF	TGCAGCGTTGGATCGGCGGCGGCGAGCTCCTACGAGCAGTACTTC
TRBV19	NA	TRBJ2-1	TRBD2	CASSSLAGLGYNEQFF	TGTGCCAGTAGTTCCCTAGCGGGCCTCGGCTACAATGAGCAGTTCTTC
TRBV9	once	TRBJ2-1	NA	CASSVSPRETTDEQFF	TGTGCCAGCAGCGTATCCCCACGGGAGACCACAGATGAGCAGTTCTTC
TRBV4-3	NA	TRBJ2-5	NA	CASSQDRETQYF	TGCGCCAGCAGCCAAGATCGGGAGACCCAGTACTTC
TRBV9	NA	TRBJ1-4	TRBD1	CASSVAGQGNGKLFF	TGTGCCAGCAGCGTAGCCGGACAGGGGAATGGAAAACTGTTTTTT
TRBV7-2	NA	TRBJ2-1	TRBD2	CASSSRLAGGSSYNEQFF	TGTGCCAGCAGCTCGCGACTAGCGGGGGGGAGCTCCTACAATGAGCAGTTCTTC
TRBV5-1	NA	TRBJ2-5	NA	CASSSRRGPETQYF	TGCGCCAGCAGCTCCAGGAGGGGACCAGAGACCCAGTACTTC
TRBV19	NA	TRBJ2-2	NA	CASLQARGTGELFF	TGTGCCAGTCTTCAGGCGCGGGGCACCGGGGAGCTGTTTTTT
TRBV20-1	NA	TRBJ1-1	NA	CSASMGARMNTEAFF	TGCAGTGCTAGTATGGGGGCAAGAATGAACACTGAAGCTTTCTTT
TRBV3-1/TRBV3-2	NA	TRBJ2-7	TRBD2	CASSSGLAAYEQYF	TGTGCCAGCAGCTCCGGACTAGCGGCCTACGAGCAGTACTTC
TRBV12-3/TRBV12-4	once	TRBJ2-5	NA	CASTSWLFGTQYF	TGTGCCAGCACCTCATGGCTCTTTGGGACCCAGTACTTC
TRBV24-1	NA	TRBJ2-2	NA	CATRGVAGELFF	TGTGCCACCAGAGGGGTGGCCGGGGAGCTGTTTTTT